This TCR beta chain was found in a study of blood T cells in healthy people across ages. Per germline, CDR1 MNHEY and CDR2 SVGAGI. CDR3 length equals 13 residues. V dropped 8 bases and J dropped 9 bases, with 14 bases sitting between them. Using a J-beta primer mix together with a sample-barcoded 5' primer, a second PCR was run for about 7 to 12 cycles. All cDNA molecules were each tagged by a template-switch adaptor with 12 random nucleotides. TCRdb ran MiXCR on the 5' RACE reads and lists one entry per CDR3 protein. Of approximately 1,000,000 distinct CDR3 sequences in the sample, 35% to 40% were seen once. Of note for this clonotype: Its antigen is currently unknown.

General study findings and limits: Across the age range, TCR beta diversity per million T cells fell in a roughly linear way.

Every sample gave at least 6 micrograms of total RNA when it was extracted. The TCR comes from a man between 18 and 35 years old in good health. The chain uses TRBV6-5 and TRBJ1-6; D gene uncertain. The sequencing sample was made of blood. The CDR3 loop is CASYNRRFSPLHF. The CDR3 coding sequence is TGTGCCAGCTATAATCGACGGTTTTCACCCCTCCACTTT.